These 28 T cell receptor beta chains share one sample of origin, sequenced in a study of vaccination and CD4 T cells after COVID-19. The Oncomine TCR Beta short-read assay was applied to DNA of cultured CD4+ T cells. TCRdb reanalysed the PCR reads using MiXCR and keeps one entry per CDR3 protein. The sample lists thousands of distinct CDR3 sequences; roughly 79% were seen once. Treatment reported: approximately nine-day PBMC culture with coronavirus spike peptide pools or control peptides (ViraFEST assay). These receptors' targets are unknown. The sequencing sample was made of CD4+ T cells from blood, cultured in vitro. These receptors came from a human donor who had recovered from COVID-19.

This chain uses TRBV7-2 with TRBJ1-1, with D unresolved. With 6 bases removed from V and 0 bases from J, the gap between germline ends came to 14 bases. This CDR3 spans 15 amino acids. Germline V gives CDR1 SGHTA, CDR2 FQGNSA. The CDR3 loop is CASRILPVLNTEAFF. CDR3 in DNA: TGTGCCAGCAGAATTCTCCCGGTACTGAACACTGAAGCTTTCTTT.

The chain joins TRBV20-1 to TRBJ1-6; no definite D call. V gave up 5 bases and J gave up 5 bases, with 16 bases separating them. The CDR3 runs to 15 residues. CDR1 and CDR2 (germline): DFQATT, SNEGSKA (reference sequence). The CDR3: CSAVENKANNSPLHF. CDR3 DNA: TGCAGTGCTGTAGAAAACAAGGCGAATAATTCACCCCTCCACTTT.

V usage is TRBV20-1 and J usage is TRBJ1-5; D is unclear. V was cut by 1 base and J by 0 bases, with 16 bases left in between. CDR1 and CDR2 (germline): DFQATT, SNEGSKA (reference sequence). CDR3 length: 17 amino acids. DNA of the CDR3: TGCAGTGCTAGAGTCGGAGGACGGCCCTATAGCAATCAGCCCCAGCATTTT. It is translated as CSARVGGRPYSNQPQHF.

V and J are TRBV11-3 and TRBJ1-1; D remains unclear. The V gene's germline CDR1 is SGHNT and CDR2 YENEEA. V lost 3 bases and J 6 bases, leaving 14 bases between the germline ends. The CDR3 extends over 14 amino acids. This CDR3 is CASSLEPSGAEAFF. DNA for the CDR3: TGTGCCAGCAGCTTGGAGCCCAGTGGGGCTGAAGCTTTCTTT.

J is TRBJ2-3 and V is TRBV6-5; a possible D gene is TRBD1 (5 bases). Germline V gives CDR1 MNHEY, CDR2 SVGAGI. This CDR3 spans 15 amino acids. V lost 2 bases to trimming and J lost 0 bases, with 9 bases between them. The CDR3 here is CASSYRGISTDTQYF. In nucleotides, the CDR3 is TGTGCCAGCAGTTACAGGGGAATTAGCACAGATACGCAGTATTTT.

The chain joins TRBV9 to TRBJ1-6; D gene unclear. The ends were cut back, 0 bases at V and 0 bases at J, with 7 bases in the middle. This CDR3 has 16 residues. Looked up from germline, CDR1 is SGDLS and CDR2 is YYNGEE. CDR3 in DNA: TGTGCCAGCAGCGTAGGAGGGAGCTCCTATAATTCACCCCTCCACTTT. The encoded protein is CASSVGGSSYNSPLHF.

The J gene is TRBJ1-2, the V gene TRBV20-1; perhaps TRBD1 as D (6 bases). The CDR3 runs to 12 residues. V gave up 6 bases and J gave up 8 bases, with 16 bases separating them. CDR1 DFQATT and CDR2 SNEGSKA come from the germline V gene (reference sequence). The CDR3 DNA reads TGCAGTGCGCGACGGGACATTCGGGGCTACACCTTC. This encodes CSARRDIRGYTF.

This chain uses TRBV28 with TRBJ1-1; D uncertain. Per germline, CDR1 MDHEN and CDR2 SYDVKM. Deletions cut 7 bases from V and 5 bases from J, with 14 bases between. This CDR3 has 13 amino acids. CDR3 loop: CASTVQVRTEAFF. The CDR3 bases are TGTGCCAGCACCGTTCAGGTGCGGACTGAAGCTTTCTTT. The full variable domain, completed using reference TRBV28 and TRBJ1-1, is DVKVTQSSRYLVKRTGEKVFLECVQDMDHENMFWYRQDPGLGLRLIYFSYDVKMKEKGDIPEGYSVSREKKERFSLILESASTNQTSMYLCASTVQVRTEAFFGQGTRLTVV.

The rearrangement joins TRBV10-2 to TRBJ1-5, with D unresolved. This CDR3 has 12 residues. Trimming removed 5 bases from V and 6 bases from J, with 8 bases in between. CDR1 is WSHSY and CDR2 is SAAADI in the germline V gene. In DNA, the CDR3 is TGCGCCAGCAGTTCTGGGGTTCAGCCCCAGCATTTT. Translation gives CASSSGVQPQHF.

This chain uses TRBV6-2 or TRBV6-3 with TRBJ2-5, with TRBD2 matching over 8 bases. Trimming at V came to 3 bases and at J to 4 bases, leaving 7 bases not matched to a gene. The CDR3 is made up of 15 amino acids. Germline V lookup: CDR1 MNHEY, CDR2 SVGEGT. This CDR3 reads CASSYSPRGGETQYF. The CDR3 coding sequence is TGTGCCAGCAGTTATAGCCCCCGGGGGGGAGAGACCCAGTACTTC.

This clonotype has more than one count but fewer than ten. This chain connects TRBV27 to TRBJ1-6, with D possibly matching TRBD1 (5 bases). CDR1 is MNHEY and CDR2 is SMNVEV in the germline V gene (reference sequence). The CDR3 totals 17 residues. V lost 5 bases to trimming and J lost 0 bases, with 14 bases between them. The CDR3 region is CASSGTVLSSYNSPLHF. Written as DNA, the CDR3 is TGTGCCAGCAGTGGGACGGTTCTGAGCTCCTATAATTCACCCCTCCACTTT.

The chain employs TRBV23-1 and TRBJ1-5; D unresolved. TRBV23-1 is classed as an ORF, of uncertain function. The V gene lost 2 bases and the J gene lost 3 bases, with 17 bases spanning the gap. The CDR3 runs 17 residues. The CDR3 is CASSQPWVGRDNQPQHF. CDR3 DNA sequence: TGCGCCAGCAGTCAACCCTGGGTAGGGCGGGACAATCAGCCCCAGCATTTT.

The chain is built from TRBV6-2 or TRBV6-3 and TRBJ1-5, with TRBD1 identical over 7 bases. V was pared by 6 bases and J by 3 bases, with 8 bases of the junction left unmatched. CDR3 size: 15 residues. Germline loops: CDR1 MNHEY, CDR2 SVGEGT. The CDR3, as DNA: TGTGCCAGCAGGAGAAACAGGGGCCTCAATCAGCCCCAGCATTTT. Encoded protein: CASRRNRGLNQPQHF.

By share of the sample, this clonotype is medium-sized. This chain joins TRBV7-6 and TRBJ2-3, with 14 positions matching TRBD2. J gave up 3 bases and V 4 bases, and 9 bases lay outside the gene matches. Germline V gene lookup returns CDR1 SGHVS and CDR2 FNYEAQ. There are 18 residues in the CDR3. The CDR3: CASSWFGTSGGRTDTQYF. In nucleotides, the CDR3 is TGTGCCAGCAGCTGGTTTGGGACTAGCGGGGGCAGGACAGATACGCAGTATTTT.

The chain employs TRBV19 and TRBJ1-5; 9 bases align to TRBD1. Germline CDR1 is LNHDA and CDR2 is SQIVND (reference sequence). V was clipped by 8 bases and J by 2 bases; unmatched bases: 10. The CDR3 has 16 residues. Here the CDR3 DNA reads TGTGCCAGTGAGAAACAGGGGGCCGGGGGCAATCAGCCCCAGCATTTT. This sequence encodes CASEKQGAGGNQPQHF. The full variable domain, its missing parts supplied by reference TRBV19 and TRBJ1-5, is DGGITQSPKYLFRKEGQNVTLSCEQNLNHDAMYWYRQDPGQGLRLIYYSQIVNDFQKGDIAEGYSVSREKKESFPLTVTSAQKNPTAFYLCASEKQGAGGNQPQHFGDGTRLSIL.

This chain connects TRBV30 to TRBJ1-1; D is uncertain. Trimming left V 2 bases short and J 0 bases short, with 7 bases between. The CDR3 sequence is 13 residues long. Germline V gene sequence: CDR1 GTSNPN, CDR2 SVGIG (reference sequence). As DNA, the CDR3 is TGTGCCTGGAGTCGAAGATTGAACACTGAAGCTTTCTTT. It is translated as CAWSRRLNTEAFF.

The gene calls are TRBV7-2 and TRBJ2-2; D may match TRBD1 or TRBD2 (5 bases each). CDR3 length: 16 amino acids. V was shortened by 5 bases and J by 6 bases, with 19 bases between the two germline ends. The germline CDR1 and CDR2 sequences are SGHTA and FQGNSA. Here the CDR3 reads CASSPSPGTKAGELFF. The CDR3 DNA reads as TGTGCCAGCAGCCCAAGCCCCGGGACGAAGGCCGGGGAGCTGTTTTTT.

The chain is built from TRBV7-2 and TRBJ2-1; 13 positions match TRBD2. The germline V gene has CDR1 SGHTA and CDR2 FQGNSA. The CDR3 contains 16 residues. J was trimmed by 5 bases and V by 5 bases; bases with no gene match: 6. CDR3 DNA sequence: TGTGCCAGCAGCCCACCGGGACTAGCGGGACACAATGAGCAGTTCTTC. This encodes CASSPPGLAGHNEQFF.

The chain couples TRBV7-3 to TRBJ2-7, with D possibly called TRBD1 or TRBD2 (5 bases each). The CDR3 consists of 12 residues. Germline V gene lookup returns CDR1 SGHTA and CDR2 FQGTGA. Deletions cut 5 bases from V and 5 bases from J, with 10 bases between. CDR3 nucleotide sequence: TGTGCCAGCAGCCCCGAGGGGAACGAGCAGTACTTC. It is translated as CASSPEGNEQYF. Together with reference TRBV7-3 and TRBJ2-7, the CDR3 gives the full variable domain: GAGVSQTPSNKVTEKGKYVELRCDPISGHTALYWYRQSLGQGPEFLIYFQGTGAADDSGLPNDRFFAVRPEGSVSTLKIQRTERGDSAVYLCASSPEGNEQYFGPGTRLTVT.

V usage is TRBV7-2 and J usage is TRBJ2-5, with 10 bases that match TRBD1. The V and J ends lost 5 bases and 5 bases, in that order; junction bases with no gene match: 8. CDR1 and CDR2 (germline): SGHTA, FQGNSA. This CDR3 is built from 15 residues. This CDR3 is CASSLGTGVRETQYF. The DNA for the CDR3 is TGTGCCAGCAGCCTGGGGACAGGGGTGCGGGAGACCCAGTACTTC.

The V gene is TRBV6-4, the J gene TRBJ2-3; TRBD2 matches at 12 bases. Losses at the gene ends were 3 bases for V and 4 bases for J; bases not matched to a gene: 5. The germline gives CDR1 MRHNA, CDR2 SNTAGT. CDR3 length: 16 amino acids. Here the CDR3 DNA reads TGTGCCAGCAGTGATTCGGCTAGCGGGGGGGCAGATACGCAGTATTTT. It specifies CASSDSASGGADTQYF.

In its sample, this clonotype was seen a few times. The V gene is TRBV4-2, the J gene TRBJ1-5; TRBD1 is a possible D gene (6 bases). The CDR3 runs 17 residues. Germline V gene data show CDR1 as LGHNA and CDR2 as YNFKEQ. Trimming took off 5 bases at V and 8 bases at J, with 25 bases between the two ends. The CDR3 DNA reads TGTGCCAGCAGCGGTCATTACTTACAGGGTGGAGGTGAGCCCCAGCATTTT. Translating gives CASSGHYLQGGGEPQHF.

The chain uses TRBV30 and TRBJ2-7; D possibly uses TRBD1 or TRBD2 (5 bases each). V lost 1 base, J lost 0 bases, and 7 bases lay in between. CDR3 length: 13 residues. Germline loops: CDR1 GTSNPN, CDR2 SVGIG (reference sequence). The CDR3 reads CAWSGGTSYEQYF. The CDR3 DNA reads as TGTGCCTGGAGTGGAGGGACCTCCTACGAGCAGTACTTC. Based on the CDR3 plus reference TRBV30 and TRBJ2-7, the full variable domain is SQTIHQWPATLVQPVGSPLSLECTVEGTSNPNLYWYRQAAGRGLQLLFYSVGIGQISSEVPQNLSASRPQDRQFILSSKKLLLSDSGFYLCAWSGGTSYEQYFGPGTRLTVT.

This sequence joins TRBV10-2 and TRBJ1-2, with unresolved D. The V gene's germline CDR1 is WSHSY and CDR2 SAAADI. The V and J ends lost 0 bases and 7 bases respectively, with 9 bases between them. The CDR3 spans 13 residues. This CDR3 reads CASSESAFGGYTF. In DNA, the CDR3 is TGCGCCAGCAGTGAGTCGGCCTTTGGTGGCTACACCTTC.

The DNA of the CDR3 is TGCAGTGCTAGGGCTCCTCGGGGCGAAGCTTTCTTT. Encoded protein: CSARAPRGEAFF. The chain carries TRBV20-1 and TRBJ1-1, with D possibly being TRBD1 (5 bases). Germline V gene sequence: CDR1 DFQATT, CDR2 SNEGSKA (reference sequence). Trimming left V 3 bases short and J 8 bases short, with 13 bases between. The length of the CDR3 is 12 residues.

The chain carries TRBV24-1 and TRBJ2-2; 7 bases are a match to TRBD1. The germline gives CDR1 KGHDR, CDR2 SFDVKD. With 4 bases clipped from V and 5 bases from J, the junction kept 3 bases outside the gene matches. CDR3 size: 14 residues. CDR3 protein: CATSEPDRTGELFF. CDR3 coding DNA: TGTGCCACCAGTGAACCGGACAGGACCGGGGAGCTGTTTTTT.

This rearrangement joins TRBV24-1 to TRBJ2-1; perhaps TRBD2 as D (5 bases). V was cut by 10 bases and J by 2 bases, with 8 bases left in between. CDR3 length: 12 amino acids. Per the germline V gene, CDR1 is KGHDR and CDR2 is SFDVKD. The CDR3 protein is CATLGTYNEQFF. CDR3 sequence (DNA): TGTGCCACGCTCGGGACCTACAATGAGCAGTTCTTC.

The chain couples TRBV7-9 to TRBJ2-2, with D uncertain. CDR3 size: 13 residues. Germline V CDR1 and CDR2: SEHNR, FQNEAQ (reference sequence). V gave up 2 bases and J gave up 5 bases, with 6 bases separating them. The CDR3 region is CASSLLATGELFF. The CDR3 nucleotides read TGTGCCAGCAGCTTACTTGCTACCGGGGAGCTGTTTTTT.